The clone carrying this T cell receptor (beta chain) was seen a handful of times. Antigen specificity is unknown. Primed by a sample-barcoded 5' primer and a J-beta primer mix, a second PCR proceeded for roughly 7 to 11 cycles. One entry per CDR3 protein, called by TCRdb with MiXCR from the 5' RACE reads. The sample carries fewer than 1,000,000 distinct CDR3 sequences, around 43% recorded once. This sample is drawn from a study of blood T cells in healthy people across ages. Findings and limits, study-wide: A roughly linear age-dependent decrease characterized TCR beta diversity per million T cells. There were more naive CD4+ cells and higher diversity in long-lived donors than in aged donors.

The CDR3 covers 14 residues. Germline V gives CDR1 MNHEY, CDR2 SVGEGT. V was shortened by 6 bases and J by 7 bases, with 15 bases between the two germline ends. The donors, healthy Caucasians from Russia, were aged 6 to 90. Every sample gave at least 5 micrograms of total RNA when it was extracted. The receptor's source is a man aged 55 to 70 in good health. The sample comprised blood. The chain joins TRBV6-2 or TRBV6-3 to TRBJ2-2; D gene unclear. The CDR3, as DNA: TGTGCCAGCAGACCCTTGGACCTCGGCGGGGAGCTGTTTTTT. Amino acid sequence: CASRPLDLGGELFF.